The rows below give T cell receptor beta chains drawn from one sample of a study of neurological immune-mediated disorders. TCRdb ran MiXCR on the 5' RACE reads and lists one entry per CDR3 protein. The data contain about 90,000 distinct CDR3 sequences, approximately 13% of them singletons. Sequenced material: PBMCs. The source is a female donor with HTLV-1-associated myelopathy (HAM/TSP). The CDR3 runs from the conserved cysteine through the conserved F or W. The order of the fields is J gene, D gene, V gene, clone size, CDR3 protein, CDR3 DNA. D genes are given only for firm matches. A clone size is listed for some rows: how often the clone was seen (once, few, many), or a class if it is expanded.

J gene: TRBJ2-1; D gene: TRBD1; V gene: TRBV4-1; clone size: few; CDR3 protein: CASSHQNLIGTGVNEQFF; CDR3 DNA: TGCGCCAGCAGCCACCAAAACTTGATTGGGACAGGGGTCAATGAGCAGTTCTTC
J gene: TRBJ2-7; D gene: .; V gene: TRBV25-1; clone size: .; CDR3 protein: CASSEGASYEQYF; CDR3 DNA: TGTGCCAGCAGTGAGGGGGCCTCCTACGAGCAGTACTTC
J gene: TRBJ2-1; D gene: .; V gene: TRBV2; clone size: many; CDR3 protein: CANLKSGFNEQFF; CDR3 DNA: TGTGCCAACCTAAAGTCAGGGTTCAATGAGCAGTTCTTC
J gene: TRBJ2-2; D gene: .; V gene: TRBV21-1; clone size: many; CDR3 protein: CARGVATANTGELFF; CDR3 DNA: TGTGCCCGAGGGGTGGCAACCGCGAACACCGGGGAGCTGTTTTTT
J gene: TRBJ1-5; D gene: .; V gene: TRBV20-1; clone size: many; CDR3 protein: CSARENRDRPQHF; CDR3 DNA: TGCAGTGCTAGAGAAAACAGGGATCGGCCCCAGCATTTT
J gene: TRBJ1-6; D gene: TRBD1; V gene: TRBV20-1; clone size: many; CDR3 protein: CSAREGQSSYNSPLHF; CDR3 DNA: TGCAGTGCTAGAGAGGGACAGAGCTCCTATAATTCACCCCTCCACTTT
J gene: TRBJ2-5; D gene: .; V gene: TRBV20-1; clone size: many; CDR3 protein: CSARGYGQETQYF; CDR3 DNA: TGCAGTGCTAGAGGTTATGGGCAGGAGACCCAGTACTTC
J gene: TRBJ1-5; D gene: .; V gene: TRBV5-1; clone size: many; CDR3 protein: CASSLEDSRNQPQHF; CDR3 DNA: TGCGCCAGCAGCTTGGAAGACAGCCGCAATCAGCCCCAGCATTTT
J gene: TRBJ1-4; D gene: .; V gene: TRBV2; clone size: many; CDR3 protein: CASSGQRGEKLFF; CDR3 DNA: TGTGCCAGCAGTGGACAGCGTGGGGAAAAACTGTTTTTT
J gene: TRBJ2-1; D gene: .; V gene: TRBV5-1; clone size: many; CDR3 protein: CASSFFGQGPYNEQFF; CDR3 DNA: TGCGCCAGCAGCTTTTTTGGGCAGGGGCCTTACAATGAGCAGTTCTTC
J gene: TRBJ2-1; D gene: .; V gene: TRBV5-6; clone size: many; CDR3 protein: CASSLGHRSYNEQFF; CDR3 DNA: TGTGCCAGCAGCTTGGGGCACCGATCCTACAATGAGCAGTTCTTC
J gene: TRBJ2-1; D gene: TRBD2; V gene: TRBV12-3/TRBV12-4; clone size: many; CDR3 protein: CASSPLAGASNEQFF; CDR3 DNA: TGTGCCAGCAGTCCGCTAGCGGGGGCCAGCAATGAGCAGTTCTTC
J gene: TRBJ2-1; D gene: .; V gene: TRBV24-1; clone size: many; CDR3 protein: CATSDLGSDEQFF; CDR3 DNA: TGTGCCACCAGTGATTTGGGTTCCGATGAGCAGTTCTTC
J gene: TRBJ2-7; D gene: TRBD1; V gene: TRBV5-1; clone size: many; CDR3 protein: CASMPGTGASEQYF; CDR3 DNA: TGCGCCAGCATGCCTGGGACAGGGGCGTCAGAGCAGTACTTC
J gene: TRBJ1-2; D gene: .; V gene: TRBV12-3/TRBV12-4; clone size: many; CDR3 protein: CASSSAYGYTF; CDR3 DNA: TGTGCCAGCAGTTCAGCTTATGGCTACACCTTC
J gene: TRBJ2-6; D gene: .; V gene: TRBV4-2; clone size: many; CDR3 protein: CASSGRAHSGANVLTF; CDR3 DNA: TGTGCCAGCAGCGGGAGAGCCCACTCTGGGGCCAACGTCCTGACTTTC
J gene: TRBJ1-2; D gene: .; V gene: TRBV4-1; clone size: many; CDR3 protein: CASSQGPDSNYGYTF; CDR3 DNA: TGCGCCAGCAGCCAAGGTCCAGACTCTAACTATGGCTACACCTTC
J gene: TRBJ1-1; D gene: TRBD1; V gene: TRBV12-3/TRBV12-4; clone size: many; CDR3 protein: CASRQGSLGAFF; CDR3 DNA: TGTGCCAGCAGACAGGGGTCCCTCGGAGCTTTCTTT
J gene: TRBJ2-2; D gene: TRBD2; V gene: TRBV28; clone size: many; CDR3 protein: CASSRTSTTGELFF; CDR3 DNA: TGTGCCAGCAGTAGGACTAGCACCACCGGGGAGCTGTTTTTT
J gene: TRBJ1-5; D gene: .; V gene: TRBV6-6; clone size: many; CDR3 protein: CASSYLEEPQHF; CDR3 DNA: TGTGCCAGCAGTTATTTAGAGGAGCCCCAGCATTTT
J gene: TRBJ2-7; D gene: .; V gene: TRBV18; clone size: few; CDR3 protein: CASSPSRKSQGSSYEQYF; CDR3 DNA: TGTGCCAGCTCACCATCACGCAAGTCCCAGGGGTCCTCCTACGAGCAGTACTTC
J gene: TRBJ1-2; D gene: .; V gene: TRBV7-2; clone size: many; CDR3 protein: CASSLAVRRNYGYTF; CDR3 DNA: TGTGCCAGCAGCTTAGCGGTTCGACGGAACTATGGCTACACCTTC
J gene: TRBJ1-1; D gene: .; V gene: TRBV5-1; clone size: many; CDR3 protein: CASSLFGRVASSGEAFF; CDR3 DNA: TGCGCCAGCAGCTTGTTTGGCAGGGTGGCCTCGTCGGGTGAAGCTTTCTTT
J gene: TRBJ2-7; D gene: .; V gene: TRBV7-9; clone size: many; CDR3 protein: CASSPPLGLTYEQYF; CDR3 DNA: TGTGCCAGCAGCCCCCCGTTAGGGTTAACCTACGAGCAGTACTTC
J gene: TRBJ2-3; D gene: TRBD2; V gene: TRBV29-1; clone size: many; CDR3 protein: CSHRRSGGSTDTQYF; CDR3 DNA: TGCAGCCACAGGAGGAGCGGGGGAAGCACAGATACGCAGTATTTT
J gene: TRBJ2-1; D gene: .; V gene: TRBV9; clone size: many; CDR3 protein: CASSVDEGNEQFF; CDR3 DNA: TGTGCCAGCAGCGTAGATGAAGGAAATGAGCAGTTCTTC
J gene: TRBJ1-1; D gene: .; V gene: TRBV4-1; clone size: many; CDR3 protein: CASSQDELTENTEAFF; CDR3 DNA: TGCGCCAGCAGCCAAGATGAGTTAACAGAGAACACTGAAGCTTTCTTT
J gene: TRBJ1-2; D gene: TRBD1; V gene: TRBV5-6; clone size: many; CDR3 protein: CASSPPGQGFGYTF; CDR3 DNA: TGTGCCAGCAGCCCTCCGGGACAGGGGTTTGGCTACACCTTC
J gene: TRBJ1-2; D gene: .; V gene: TRBV12-3/TRBV12-4; clone size: many; CDR3 protein: CASREQGSFYGYTF; CDR3 DNA: TGTGCCAGCAGGGAACAGGGATCCTTCTATGGCTACACCTTC
J gene: TRBJ1-5; D gene: .; V gene: TRBV6-1; clone size: .; CDR3 protein: CASNLYRGNQPQHF; CDR3 DNA: TGTGCCAGTAACCTTTACAGGGGCAATCAGCCCCAGCATTTT
J gene: TRBJ2-1; D gene: .; V gene: TRBV28; clone size: many; CDR3 protein: CASSRAQVRSSNEQFF; CDR3 DNA: TGTGCCAGCAGTCGCGCACAGGTTAGGTCTTCCAATGAGCAGTTCTTC
J gene: TRBJ1-1; D gene: .; V gene: TRBV12-3/TRBV12-4; clone size: many; CDR3 protein: CASPLSPRTENTEAFF; CDR3 DNA: TGTGCCAGCCCCTTGAGCCCCCGGACGGAGAACACTGAAGCTTTCTTT
J gene: TRBJ2-3; D gene: .; V gene: TRBV7-9; clone size: once; CDR3 protein: CASRKPGVGDTQYF; CDR3 DNA: TGTGCCAGCAGGAAGCCGGGGGTTGGAGATACGCAGTATTTT
J gene: TRBJ2-2; D gene: TRBD1; V gene: TRBV4-2; clone size: many; CDR3 protein: CASSHGPGQSSNTGELFF; CDR3 DNA: TGTGCCAGCAGCCACGGGCCGGGACAGAGTTCGAACACCGGGGAGCTGTTTTTT
J gene: TRBJ2-2; D gene: TRBD2; V gene: TRBV7-3; clone size: many; CDR3 protein: CASSLEGTSGNTGELFF; CDR3 DNA: TGTGCCAGCAGCCTCGAAGGGACTAGCGGGAACACCGGGGAGCTGTTTTTT
J gene: TRBJ2-3; D gene: .; V gene: TRBV20-1; clone size: .; CDR3 protein: CSAAQDTQYF; CDR3 DNA: TGCAGTGCTGCACAAGATACGCAGTATTTT
J gene: TRBJ2-5; D gene: TRBD2; V gene: TRBV5-5; clone size: many; CDR3 protein: CASSLEPSGGRETQYF; CDR3 DNA: TGTGCCAGCAGCCTTGAGCCTAGCGGGGGGAGGGAGACCCAGTACTTC
J gene: TRBJ2-5; D gene: .; V gene: TRBV7-9; clone size: few; CDR3 protein: CASSLGGPTRLVKTQYF; CDR3 DNA: TGTGCCAGCAGCTTAGGGGGACCCACCCGCCTTGTAAAGACCCAGTACTTC
J gene: TRBJ1-5; D gene: .; V gene: TRBV28; clone size: many; CDR3 protein: CASSPPGSGNQPQHF; CDR3 DNA: TGTGCCAGCAGTCCCCCTGGGTCGGGCAATCAGCCCCAGCATTTT
J gene: TRBJ2-7; D gene: TRBD2; V gene: TRBV15; clone size: many; CDR3 protein: CATSRDRDYSYEQYF; CDR3 DNA: TGTGCCACCAGCAGAGATCGGGACTATTCCTACGAGCAGTACTTC
J gene: TRBJ1-4; D gene: .; V gene: TRBV7-9; clone size: many; CDR3 protein: CASSSRVAEKLFF; CDR3 DNA: TGTGCCAGCAGCTCCAGGGTAGCGGAAAAACTGTTTTTT
J gene: TRBJ2-7; D gene: .; V gene: TRBV28; clone size: many; CDR3 protein: CASSRLRALFSYEQYF; CDR3 DNA: TGTGCCAGCAGTCGGCTTAGGGCCCTCTTCAGCTACGAGCAGTACTTC
J gene: TRBJ2-3; D gene: TRBD2; V gene: TRBV6-4; clone size: many; CDR3 protein: CATKRLAGGDTQYF; CDR3 DNA: TGTGCCACCAAGAGGCTAGCGGGGGGAGATACGCAGTATTTT
J gene: TRBJ2-3; D gene: TRBD1; V gene: TRBV5-1; clone size: many; CDR3 protein: CASSLGGGASTDTQYF; CDR3 DNA: TGCGCCAGCAGCTTGGGAGGGGGCGCTTCCACAGATACGCAGTATTTT
J gene: TRBJ1-5; D gene: .; V gene: TRBV12-3/TRBV12-4; clone size: .; CDR3 protein: CASSTRGSNQPQHF; CDR3 DNA: TGTGCCAGCAGTACGCGGGGAAGCAATCAGCCCCAGCATTTT
J gene: TRBJ2-1; D gene: .; V gene: TRBV5-1; clone size: many; CDR3 protein: CASSPDISAYNEQFF; CDR3 DNA: TGCGCCAGCAGCCCTGACATTTCGGCCTACAATGAGCAGTTCTTC
J gene: TRBJ2-7; D gene: .; V gene: TRBV6-5; clone size: many; CDR3 protein: CASSYLALGSYEQYF; CDR3 DNA: TGTGCCAGCAGTTACCTTGCGCTGGGATCCTACGAGCAGTACTTC
J gene: TRBJ2-5; D gene: .; V gene: TRBV20-1; clone size: few; CDR3 protein: CSARSVRGLQETQYF; CDR3 DNA: TGCAGTGCTAGAAGCGTTCGGGGGTTGCAAGAGACCCAGTACTTC
J gene: TRBJ2-1; D gene: TRBD2; V gene: TRBV4-1; clone size: many; CDR3 protein: CASSQGKTSGGVYEQFF; CDR3 DNA: TGCGCCAGCAGCCAAGGAAAGACTAGCGGGGGGGTTTATGAGCAGTTCTTC
J gene: TRBJ1-1; D gene: .; V gene: TRBV2; clone size: many; CDR3 protein: CASSTDGQSTEAFF; CDR3 DNA: TGTGCCAGCAGCACAGATGGGCAGTCCACTGAAGCTTTCTTT
J gene: TRBJ2-1; D gene: TRBD2; V gene: TRBV20-1; clone size: many; CDR3 protein: CSARDLSGGGTYNEQFF; CDR3 DNA: TGCAGTGCTAGAGATTTAAGCGGGGGGGGGACCTACAATGAGCAGTTCTTC